This TCR beta chain was identified in a study of T cell repertoires in cytomegalovirus infection. About the research overall: Evidence of both CMV infection and a matching HLA type came from public TCR beta signatures. Study conclusions and caveats: Public TCR beta family frequency separated CMV-and-HLA carriers, including in an independent cohort. The ex vivo response showed dominance by HLA-C-restricted CMV-specific TCR beta clonotypes.

In TCRdb, the reads were re-called with MiXCR into one record per CDR3 protein. This sample yields 300,000 or so distinct CDR3 sequences, of which roughly a tenth are seen a single time; approximately 2.4% belongs to the top ten. About this clonotype: Its antigen is unidentified.

Sequenced material: PBMCs. This clonotype was obtained from a human donor in good health (CMV status not recorded). Some clones in this sample may be carry-over from other donors' samples.

This chain's CDR3 is CSANSREAGAVETQYF. DNA for the CDR3: TGCAGTGCTAACTCCCGTGAAGCGGGGGCAGTAGAGACCCAGTACTTC. This chain links TRBV20-1 with TRBJ2-5; 8 bases line up with TRBD2. V shed 4 bases and J 4 bases; nucleotides not matched to a gene: 14. There are 16 residues in the CDR3. Germline CDR1 DFQATT, CDR2 SNEGSKA (reference sequence).